The source of this T cell receptor (beta chain) is a study of spatial heterogeneity in lung cancer. About the research overall: Raw reads contained each unique TCR and UMI combination more than ten times on average. Regarding the study as a whole: Resection saw ubiquitous expanded tumor TCRs appear in blood more than follow-up did.

This clonotype was counted between two and nine times. The target antigen is unknown. Each molecule of TCR cDNA was tagged with one unique molecular identifier. TCRdb processed the 5' RACE reads anew with MiXCR; each CDR3 protein has one entry. Of 11,000 to 15,000 distinct CDR3 sequences in the sample, 10% to 11% were seen once. Unmatched junction bases numbered 7, after V lost 0 bases and J lost 6 bases. Germline lookup yields CDR1 GTSNPN and CDR2 SVGIG (reference sequence). The CDR3 is made up of 17 amino acids. The sample's time point: sample taken at primary tumor resection. TCRs were sequenced from unsorted whole RNA of tumor, nontumor lung or PBMC.

The sample consisted of PBMCs, taken at surgery. V and J are TRBV30 and TRBJ2-1; the match to TRBD2 covers 14 bases. The source is a female donor with early-stage non-small cell lung cancer. CDR3 amino acids: CAWSVGRLAGGFNEQFF. CDR3 nucleotide sequence: TGTGCCTGGAGTGTAGGCCGACTAGCGGGGGGGTTCAATGAGCAGTTCTTC.